One sample yielded the 7 T cell receptor beta chains listed below, sequenced in a study of cytomegalovirus exposure and HLA in healthy donors (TCRdb year 2017). Library prep was done by the immunoSEQ multiplex PCR assay. A mixture of 60 forward primers for TCR Vbeta segments and 13 reverse primers for TCR Jbeta segments was used in the multiplex PCR. Imported from immuneACCESS, the table was reduced by TCRdb to in-frame sequences with V and J called. These copies leave out some clones; in studies compared against another copy, an unresolved V gene accounts for under half, and the cause of the remainder is not known. A total of fewer than 70,000 clones appear in this sample, roughly 74% of them only once. Of the sample, 11% falls within the top ten clones. Source material: PBMCs. The receptor source for this set is a woman aged 55-75 years in good health and CMV-seropositive.

This chain connects TRBV11-2 to TRBJ1-2; 10 bases are a match to TRBD1. From germline, CDR1 is SGHAT and CDR2 FQNNGV. This CDR3 is 17 amino acids long. Trimming cost V 4 bases and J 4 bases; bases outside gene matches: 12. CDR3 DNA sequence: TGTGCCAGCAGCTCCTATCCTCCGGGACAGGGGATCTATGGCTACACCTTC. Translating it yields CASSSYPPGQGIYGYTF.

V gene TRBV5-1 combines with J gene TRBJ2-1; 10 bases fit TRBD2. Germline V lookup: CDR1 SGHRS, CDR2 YFSETQ. V lost 0 bases to trimming and J lost 2 bases; unmatched junction nucleotides: 2. The CDR3 sequence is 16 residues long. The CDR3 reads CASSLASGGTYNEQFF. In DNA, the CDR3 is TGCGCCAGCAGCTTGGCTAGCGGGGGCACCTACAATGAGCAGTTCTTC. The full variable domain, in which reference TRBV5-1 and TRBJ2-1 provide the parts outside the CDR3, is KAGVTQTPRYLIKTRGQQVTLSCSPISGHRSVSWYQQTPGQGLQFLFEYFSETQRNKGNFPGRFSGRQFSNSRSEMNVSTLELGDSALYLCASSLASGGTYNEQFFGPGTRLTVL.

J is TRBJ2-6 and V is TRBV29-1; tentative D call: TRBD1 (6 bases). CDR3 length: 13 amino acids. V was pared by 6 bases and J by 3 bases, with 9 bases between. Germline loops: CDR1 SQVTM, CDR2 ANQGSEA. The CDR3 DNA reads as TGCAGCGTCGACAGGCTTGGGGCCAACGTCCTGACTTTC. Translated, it gives CSVDRLGANVLTF.

This sequence joins TRBV2 and TRBJ2-2; 9 bases agree with TRBD1. The CDR3 runs 13 residues. Germline V lookup: CDR1 SNHLY, CDR2 FYNNEI. V shed 9 bases, J shed 7 bases, and the junction held 6 bases outside the gene matches. The DNA for the CDR3 is TGTGCCAGTCGGGACAGGGCGATCGGGGAGCTGTTTTTT. This sequence encodes CASRDRAIGELFF.

This sequence joins TRBV9 and TRBJ2-3, with D perhaps TRBD2 (7 bases). V gave up 4 bases and J gave up 4 bases, with 16 bases separating them. This CDR3 spans 15 amino acids. Germline V lookup: CDR1 SGDLS, CDR2 YYNGEE. The CDR3 DNA is TGTGCCAGCAGCTGGGGAGGGGGGGCTTCAGATACGCAGTATTTT. Encoded protein: CASSWGGGASDTQYF.

CDR3: CASSPGQGAEKLFF. The CDR3 DNA sequence: TGCGCCAGCAGCCCAGGACAGGGGGCGGAAAAACTGTTTTTT. The chain joins TRBV4-1 to TRBJ1-4; 11 bases match TRBD1. Germline-derived CDR1 and CDR2 are MGHRA and YSYEKL. This CDR3 is 14 amino acids long. Trimming at V came to 4 bases and at J to 8 bases, leaving 3 bases not matched to a gene.

Written as DNA, the CDR3 is TGTGCCACCCTTTCCGCAGGGAACTATGGCTACACCTTC. As protein: CATLSAGNYGYTF. V gene TRBV27 combines with J gene TRBJ1-2, with D perhaps matching TRBD1 (5 bases). Looked up from germline, CDR1 is MNHEY and CDR2 is SMNVEV (reference sequence). The CDR3 consists of 13 residues. Deletions cut 10 bases from V and 2 bases from J, with 14 bases between.